This T cell receptor (beta chain) was observed in a study of Ad26.COV2.S vaccination and SARS-CoV-2 variants. Across the study: Intramuscular Ad26.COV2.S doses were given once or twice, 56 days apart. Overall study findings and caveats: Placebo recipients and vaccine recipients were similar in non-spike TCR breadth. In vaccinated individuals, spike-specific CD8+ and CD4+ T cell responses reportedly displayed substantial breadth.

Germline values: CDR1 SGHTS, CDR2 YDEGEE. Unmatched junction bases numbered 5, after V lost 4 bases and J lost 0 bases. The CDR3 has 15 amino acids. The treatment: around 19 received Ad26.COV2.S at low or high dose, single or two shots; about 5 received placebo; per-sample allocation not given. Each sample was drawn 63 days after the first injection (of vaccine or placebo). On this clone: As yet, its antigen is unknown.

The data were produced by immunoSEQ multiplex PCR, yet TCRdb's version contains in-frame clones alone and is incomplete. The top ten clones hold roughly 6% of a sample with 330,000 or so clones, about nine tenths of them seen once. Material: peripheral blood, obtained in a trial of Ad26.COV2.S vaccine versus placebo. The rearrangement links TRBV5-8 to TRBJ2-3; 7 bases are shared with TRBD1. The clonotype comes from a person aged 18-60 years who received the Ad26.COV2.S COVID-19 vaccine or a placebo. CDR3 coding DNA: TGTGCCAGCAGCCTAGGGACAGATAGCACAGATACGCAGTATTTT. This encodes CASSLGTDSTDTQYF.